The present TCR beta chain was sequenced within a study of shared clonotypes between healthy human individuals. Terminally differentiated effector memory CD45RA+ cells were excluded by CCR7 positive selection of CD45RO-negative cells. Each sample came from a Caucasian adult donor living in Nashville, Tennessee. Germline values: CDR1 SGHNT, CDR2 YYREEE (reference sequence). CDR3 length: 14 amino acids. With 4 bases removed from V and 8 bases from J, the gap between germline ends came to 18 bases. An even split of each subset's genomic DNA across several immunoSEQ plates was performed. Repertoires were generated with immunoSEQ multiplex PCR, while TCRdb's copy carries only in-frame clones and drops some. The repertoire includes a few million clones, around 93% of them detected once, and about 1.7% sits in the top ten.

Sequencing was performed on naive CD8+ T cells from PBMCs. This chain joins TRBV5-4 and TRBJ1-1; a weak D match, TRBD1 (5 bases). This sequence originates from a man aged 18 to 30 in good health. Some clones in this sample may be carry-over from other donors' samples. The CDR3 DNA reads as TGTGCCAGCAGCCTAAACCGGGGCCCCCAGGAAGCTTTCTTT. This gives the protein CASSLNRGPQEAFF.